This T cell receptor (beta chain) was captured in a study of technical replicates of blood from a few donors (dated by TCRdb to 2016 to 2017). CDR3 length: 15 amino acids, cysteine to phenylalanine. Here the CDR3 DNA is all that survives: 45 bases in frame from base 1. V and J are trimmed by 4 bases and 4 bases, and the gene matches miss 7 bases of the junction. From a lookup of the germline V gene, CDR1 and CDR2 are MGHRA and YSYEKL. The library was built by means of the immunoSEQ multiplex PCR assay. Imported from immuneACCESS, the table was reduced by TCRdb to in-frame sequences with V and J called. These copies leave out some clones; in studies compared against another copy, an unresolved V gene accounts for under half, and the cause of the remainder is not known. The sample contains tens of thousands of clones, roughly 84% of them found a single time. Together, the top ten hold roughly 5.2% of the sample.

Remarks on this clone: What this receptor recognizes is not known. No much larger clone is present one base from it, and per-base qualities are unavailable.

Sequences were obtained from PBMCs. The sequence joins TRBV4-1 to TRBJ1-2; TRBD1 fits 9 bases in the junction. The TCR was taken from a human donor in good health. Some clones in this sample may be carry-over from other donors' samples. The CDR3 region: CASSPPDRGGYGYTF. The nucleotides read TGCGCCAGCAGCCCCCCGGACAGGGGCGGCTATGGCTACACCTTC.